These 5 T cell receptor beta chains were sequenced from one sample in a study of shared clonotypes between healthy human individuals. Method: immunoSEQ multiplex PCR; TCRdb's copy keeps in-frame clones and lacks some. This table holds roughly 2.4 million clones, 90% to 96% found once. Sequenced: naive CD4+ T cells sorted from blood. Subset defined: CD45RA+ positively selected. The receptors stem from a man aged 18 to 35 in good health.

CDR3 coding DNA: TGTGCCAGCAGTTCCGGGGCCCAAGGACAGCCCCAGCATTTT. This sequence encodes CASSSGAQGQPQHF. This rearrangement joins TRBV6-5 to TRBJ1-5, with TRBD1 as a possible D gene (5 bases). V was shortened by 4 bases and J by 7 bases, with 14 bases between the two germline ends. Germline lookup yields CDR1 MNHEY and CDR2 SVGAGI. The CDR3 has 14 amino acids.

The CDR3: CASSVTTGTASGNTIYF. The CDR3 DNA is TGTGCCAGCAGCGTCACCACAGGGACCGCTTCTGGAAACACCATATATTTT. This chain links TRBV9 with TRBJ1-3, with D perhaps matching TRBD1 (6 bases). This CDR3 is built from 17 residues. CDR1 is SGDLS and CDR2 is YYNGEE in the germline V gene. V was cut by 2 bases and J by 1 base, with 16 bases left in between.

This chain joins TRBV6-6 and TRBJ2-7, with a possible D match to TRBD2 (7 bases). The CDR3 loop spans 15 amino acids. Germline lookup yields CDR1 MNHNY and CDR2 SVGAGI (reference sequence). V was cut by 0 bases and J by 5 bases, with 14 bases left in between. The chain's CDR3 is CASSYSGGARDEQYF. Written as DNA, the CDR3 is TGTGCCAGCAGTTACTCAGGGGGGGCTCGCGACGAGCAGTACTTC.

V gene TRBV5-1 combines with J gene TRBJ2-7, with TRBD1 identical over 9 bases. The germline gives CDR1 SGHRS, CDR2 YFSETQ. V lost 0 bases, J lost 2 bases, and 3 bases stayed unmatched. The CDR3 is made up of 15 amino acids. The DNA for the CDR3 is TGCGCCAGCAGCTTGGGACAGGGGGGACCCTACGAGCAGTACTTC. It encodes CASSLGQGGPYEQYF.

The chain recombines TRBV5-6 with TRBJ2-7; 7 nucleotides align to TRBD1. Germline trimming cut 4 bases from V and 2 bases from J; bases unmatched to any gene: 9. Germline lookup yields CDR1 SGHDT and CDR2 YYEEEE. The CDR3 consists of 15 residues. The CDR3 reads CASSPDRPDPYEQYF. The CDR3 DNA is TGTGCCAGCAGCCCGGACAGGCCTGATCCCTACGAGCAGTACTTC. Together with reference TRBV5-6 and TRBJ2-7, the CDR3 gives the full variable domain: DAGVTQSPTHLIKTRGQQVTLRCSPKSGHDTVSWYQQALGQGPQFIFQYYEEEERQRGNFPDRFSGHQFPNYSSELNVNALLLGDSALYLCASSPDRPDPYEQYFGPGTRLTVT.